The T cell receptor beta chain under discussion was sequenced for a study of cytomegalovirus exposure and HLA in healthy donors. Every donor was a healthy person donating bone marrow. A word on this clone: The antigen remains undetermined.

Amplification used 60 Vbeta primers and 13 Jbeta primers. The method was immunoSEQ multiplex PCR; TCRdb's version includes in-frame clones alone and lacks a portion of them. The repertoire consists of some 120,000 clones, with 80% occurring once and the leading ten covering around 2.5%. The CDR3 is 17 amino acids. Germline-derived CDR1 and CDR2 are LNHDA and SQIVND (reference sequence). J was trimmed by 6 bases and V by 2 bases; bases with no gene match: 12. Study observations and caveats: Per a prior analysis, the majority of TCR beta V segments were productive roughly 87% or roughly 30% of the time. CMV antigen specificity was confirmed in vitro for a few CMV-associated chains.

The clonotype comes from a man aged 30 to 45 in good health and CMV-seronegative. Sample: PBMCs. The chain links TRBV19 to TRBJ1-5; 8 nucleotides line up with TRBD1. This CDR3 reads CASSIFSRTGLVQPQHF. CDR3 sequence (DNA): TGTGCCAGTAGTATATTCTCTAGGACAGGGTTGGTTCAGCCCCAGCATTTT. Based on the CDR3 plus reference TRBV19 and TRBJ1-5, the full variable domain is DGGITQSPKYLFRKEGQNVTLSCEQNLNHDAMYWYRQDPGQGLRLIYYSQIVNDFQKGDIAEGYSVSREKKESFPLTVTSAQKNPTAFYLCASSIFSRTGLVQPQHFGDGTRLSIL.